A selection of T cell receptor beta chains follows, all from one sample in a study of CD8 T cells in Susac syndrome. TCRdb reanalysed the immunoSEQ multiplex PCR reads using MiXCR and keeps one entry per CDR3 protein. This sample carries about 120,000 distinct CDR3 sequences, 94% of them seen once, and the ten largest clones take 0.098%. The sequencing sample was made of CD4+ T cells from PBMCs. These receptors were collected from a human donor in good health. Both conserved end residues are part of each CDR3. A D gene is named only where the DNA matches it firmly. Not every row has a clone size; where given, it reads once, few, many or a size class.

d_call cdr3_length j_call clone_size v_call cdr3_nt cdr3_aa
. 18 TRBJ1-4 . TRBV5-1 TGCGCCAGCAGCTCCGGGACAAAGGGCGACGCAACTAATGAAAAACTGTTTTTT CASSSGTKGDATNEKLFF
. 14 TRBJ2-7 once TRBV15 TGTGCCACCAGCAGAGACCCCGGCGGCTACGAGCAGTACTTC CATSRDPGGYEQYF
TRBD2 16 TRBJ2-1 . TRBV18 TGTGCCAGCTCACCAGCTAGCGGAGAAAGATACAATGAGCAGTTCTTC CASSPASGERYNEQFF
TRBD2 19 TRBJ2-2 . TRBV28 TGTGCCAGCAGCCCCCGGGGGGGCGGGAGTTCCCCCATCACCGGGGAGCTGTTTTTT CASSPRGGGSSPITGELFF
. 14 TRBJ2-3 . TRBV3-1 TGTGCCAGCAGCCGAGAACAGGGACCAGATACGCAGTATTTT CASSREQGPDTQYF
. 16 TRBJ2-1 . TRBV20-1 TGCAGTGCTAGAGCAGGCCAAGGGCGCGCCTACAATGAGCAGTTCTTC CSARAGQGRAYNEQFF
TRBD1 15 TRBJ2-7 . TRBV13 TGTGCCAGCAGCCCGGGACAGGGGAAAACCTACGAGCAGTACTTC CASSPGQGKTYEQYF
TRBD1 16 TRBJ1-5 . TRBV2 TGTGCCAGCAGTGGGACAGGGGGGCCTGGAAGTCAGCCCCAGCATTTT CASSGTGGPGSQPQHF
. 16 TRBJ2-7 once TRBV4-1 TGCGCCAGCAGCCAAGGGGAAACAGGAGATTTCTACGAGCAGTACTTC CASSQGETGDFYEQYF
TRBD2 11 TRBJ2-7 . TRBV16 TGTGCCAGCAGCCAGCGGGAGGAGCGTCACTTC CASSQREERHF
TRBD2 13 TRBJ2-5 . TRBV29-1 TGCAGCGCCGGGAGGGACGGAACTGGGACCCAGTACTTC CSAGRDGTGTQYF
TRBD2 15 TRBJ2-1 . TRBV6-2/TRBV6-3 TGTGCCAGCAGTTATTTGGCGGGAGGAAACAATGAGCAGTTCTTC CASSYLAGGNNEQFF
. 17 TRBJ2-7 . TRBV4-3 TGCGCCAGCAGCCAAGAGCCCCTCGTTGGCTTCTCCTACGAGCAGTACTTC CASSQEPLVGFSYEQYF
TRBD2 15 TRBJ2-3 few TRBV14 TGTGCCAGCAGCCAACTAGCGGGAGTAGGAGATACGCAGTATTTT CASSQLAGVGDTQYF
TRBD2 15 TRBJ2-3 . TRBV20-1 TGCAGTGCTAGAGCGGGGGGGATACGCACAGATACGCAGTATTTT CSARAGGIRTDTQYF
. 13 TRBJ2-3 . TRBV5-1 TGCGCCAGCAGCTTGGGATTCACAGATACGCAGTATTTT CASSLGFTDTQYF
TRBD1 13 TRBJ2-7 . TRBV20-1 TGCAGTGCTGAAATCACAGGGGGCTACGAGCAGTACTTC CSAEITGGYEQYF
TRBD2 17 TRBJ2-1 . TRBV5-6 TGTGCCAGCAGCCCAACCTTTTCTAGCGGGGGCTACAATGAGCAGTTCTTC CASSPTFSSGGYNEQFF
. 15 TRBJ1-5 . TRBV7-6 TGTGCCAGCAGCCAAACCGGTGCGGGGGGACAGCCCCAGCATTTT CASSQTGAGGQPQHF
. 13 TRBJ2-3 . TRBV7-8 TGTGCCAGCCACCTTGCGGGCACAGATACGCAGTATTTT CASHLAGTDTQYF
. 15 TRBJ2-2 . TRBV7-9 TGTGCCAGCAGCTTACCGGGATCGAACACCGGGGAGCTGTTTTTT CASSLPGSNTGELFF
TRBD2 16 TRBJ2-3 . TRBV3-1 TGTGCCAGCAGCCGAGTAGCGGGTGGACTCACAGATACGCAGTATTTT CASSRVAGGLTDTQYF
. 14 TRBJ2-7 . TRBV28 TGTGCCAGCAGGCTGGGGCGGTCGGCCTACGAGCAGTACTTC CASRLGRSAYEQYF
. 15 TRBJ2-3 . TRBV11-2 TGTGCCAGCAGCCCGCAGCCTGTGAGCACAGATACGCAGTATTTT CASSPQPVSTDTQYF
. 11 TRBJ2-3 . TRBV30 TGTGCCTGGAGTGTACGTAATACGCAGTATTTT CAWSVRNTQYF
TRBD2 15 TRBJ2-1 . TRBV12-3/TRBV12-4 TGTGCCAGCAGTATCAGCGGGAGGGCCATCTATGAGCAGTTCTTC CASSISGRAIYEQFF
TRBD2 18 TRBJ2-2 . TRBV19 TGTGCCAGTACCCCCGGACTAGCGGGAGGGTTCGACACCGGGGAGCTGTTTTTT CASTPGLAGGFDTGELFF
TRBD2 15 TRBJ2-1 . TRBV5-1 TGCGCCAGCAGCCAAACTCCTAGCGGGAACAATGAGCAGTTCTTC CASSQTPSGNNEQFF
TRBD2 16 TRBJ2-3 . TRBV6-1 TGTGCCAGCAGTCCCCCCCCGAGGCGGGGGACAGATACGCAGTATTTT CASSPPPRRGTDTQYF
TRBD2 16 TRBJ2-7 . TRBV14 TGTGCCAGCAGCCGCGGGACTAGCGGGAGCTCCTACGAGCAGTACTTC CASSRGTSGSSYEQYF
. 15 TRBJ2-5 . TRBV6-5 TGTGCCAGCAGTAGCGCCGAGCTAGCGAGAAAGACCCAGTACTTC CASSSAELARKTQYF
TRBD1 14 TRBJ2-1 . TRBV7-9 TGTGCCAGCAGCTTGGGACAGGGTTACAATGAGCAGTTCTTC CASSLGQGYNEQFF
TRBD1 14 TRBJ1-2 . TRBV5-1 TGCGCCAGCAGCCCTGGACAGGGGGGACGTGGCTACACCTTC CASSPGQGGRGYTF
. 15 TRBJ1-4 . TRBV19 TGTGCCAGTAGCTTCCTTAGCACCGGCCGTGAAAAACTGTTTTTT CASSFLSTGREKLFF
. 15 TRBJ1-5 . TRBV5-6 TGTGCCAGCAGCTCGGGACCGAGTAGCAATCAGCCCCAGCATTTT CASSSGPSSNQPQHF
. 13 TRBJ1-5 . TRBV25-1 TGTGCCAGCAGTGAACAGGGCAATCAGCCCCAGCATTTT CASSEQGNQPQHF
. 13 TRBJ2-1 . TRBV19 TGTGCCAGTACGGTAAGCTTGAGCTTACCTCCGTTCTTC CASTVSLSLPPFF
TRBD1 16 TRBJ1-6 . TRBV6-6 TGTGCCAGCAGTTTGACAGGGAGCTCCTATAATTCACCCCTCCACTTT CASSLTGSSYNSPLHF
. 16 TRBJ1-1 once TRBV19 TGTGCCAGTAGTACAATACTACAGCTATCGAACACTGAAGCTTTCTTT CASSTILQLSNTEAFF
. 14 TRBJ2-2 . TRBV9 TGTGCCAGCAGCGTAGGGCAGAACACCGGGGAGCTGTTTTTT CASSVGQNTGELFF
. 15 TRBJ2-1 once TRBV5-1 TGCGCCAGCAGCTTGGAGCTAACGGGAGTCGATGAGCAGTTCTTC CASSLELTGVDEQFF
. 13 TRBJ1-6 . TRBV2 TGTGCCAGCACGAGCGCAGTTAATTCACCCCTCCACTTT CASTSAVNSPLHF
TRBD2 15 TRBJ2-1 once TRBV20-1 TGCAGTGCTCCCCGGACTAGCGGGACATCCAATGAGCAGTTCTTC CSAPRTSGTSNEQFF
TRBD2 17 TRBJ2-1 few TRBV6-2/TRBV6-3 TGTGCCACCGGGGAGGGACTAGCGGTCTCCCTCTACAATGAGCAGTTCTTC CATGEGLAVSLYNEQFF
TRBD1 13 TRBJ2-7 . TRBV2 TGTGCCAGCATCCCGGACAGGGGCCACGAGCAGTACTTC CASIPDRGHEQYF
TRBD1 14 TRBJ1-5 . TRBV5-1 TGCGCCAGCAGCTGGACAGGGGGTAATCAGCCCCAGCATTTT CASSWTGGNQPQHF
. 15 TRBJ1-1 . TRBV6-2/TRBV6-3 TGTGCCAGCAGCCAGCCGGGCCTCGCGAACACTGAAGCTTTCTTT CASSQPGLANTEAFF
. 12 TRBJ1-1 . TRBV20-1 TGCAGTGCTAGTCCGCAGGGCCGCGAAGCTTTCTTT CSASPQGREAFF